This entry describes one T cell receptor (beta chain). After removal of 5 bases from V and 2 bases from J, the junction contained 8 bases not matched to a gene. CDR3 length equals 15 residues. Germline assignment: CDR1 SEHNR and CDR2 FQNEAQ (reference sequence). These data come from a study of blood T cell repertoires in COVID-19. At the level of the study: The United States, Italy and Spain provided the acute and convalescent COVID-19 samples. PBMCs, B-cell-depleted T cells, or T cells were the source of the cDNA or gDNA that made up the material.

In the authors' workflow: Nucleated cell number was recorded as an estimate derived from reference gene primer amplification. Measured with immunoSEQ multiplex PCR; TCRdb has only the in-frame clones, and not every one. The V and J calls and clone size are taken from that table; D and trimming were inferred from the DNA. The data show 250,000 to 350,000 clones, with approximately 85% seen just once and around 1.6% held by the top ten. The source is a woman aged 50 to 65 with acute or convalescent COVID-19. The rearrangement joins TRBV7-9 to TRBJ2-5; 7 nucleotides match TRBD2. The sequenced material came from peripheral blood. CDR3 loop: CASSPGTSAQETQYF. CDR3 DNA sequence: TGTGCCAGCAGCCCAGGTACTAGCGCACAAGAGACCCAGTACTTC.